The subject of this entry is one T cell receptor beta chain. 60 Vbeta and 13 Jbeta primers were used in PCR. Sequencing was performed with immunoSEQ multiplex PCR; in TCRdb, only in-frame clones are kept and a portion is missing. The table includes 150,000 to 170,000 clones, around 75% detected once. The sample comes from a study of cytomegalovirus exposure and HLA in healthy donors. The germline CDR1 and CDR2 sequences are SEHNR and FQNEAQ (reference sequence). The CDR3 has 14 residues. The ends were cut back, 4 bases at V and 6 bases at J, with 16 bases in the middle. Sequenced input: PBMCs. The origin of this receptor is a man aged 18 to 30 in good health and CMV-seronegative. The rearrangement links TRBV7-9 to TRBJ2-7; possible D gene TRBD1, 7 bases. CDR3 protein: CASSSQGGTTEQYF. For the CDR3, the DNA is TGTGCCAGCAGCTCGCAGGGGGGAACTACCGAGCAGTACTTC. The complete variable domain, with remaining parts taken from reference TRBV7-9 and TRBJ2-7, reads DTGVSQNPRHKITKRGQNVTFRCDPISEHNRLYWYRQTLGQGPEFLTYFQNEAQLEKSRLLSDRFSAERPKGSFSTLEIQRTEQGDSAMYLCASSSQGGTTEQYFGPGTRLTVT.